This T cell receptor beta chain stems from a study of cytomegalovirus exposure and HLA in healthy donors. There are 17 residues in the CDR3. Germline lookup yields CDR1 MGHRA and CDR2 YSYEKL. Between the trimmed V and J ends, which lost 4 bases and 6 bases, there was a span of 24 bases. Primers for the PCR totalled 60 Vbeta and 13 Jbeta. The table came from immunoSEQ multiplex PCR; TCRdb's copy has only in-frame clones and leaves some out. The table has 120,000 or so clones, approximately 68% seen once. The sequence was obtained from a man aged 25 to 40 in good health and CMV-seropositive. The sample comprised PBMCs. V gene TRBV4-1 combines with J gene TRBJ1-2; maybe TRBD1 (5 bases). CDR3: CASSRVSTAQGPDGYTF. The CDR3 coding sequence is TGCGCCAGCAGCCGCGTTTCGACGGCTCAGGGCCCCGATGGCTACACCTTC.